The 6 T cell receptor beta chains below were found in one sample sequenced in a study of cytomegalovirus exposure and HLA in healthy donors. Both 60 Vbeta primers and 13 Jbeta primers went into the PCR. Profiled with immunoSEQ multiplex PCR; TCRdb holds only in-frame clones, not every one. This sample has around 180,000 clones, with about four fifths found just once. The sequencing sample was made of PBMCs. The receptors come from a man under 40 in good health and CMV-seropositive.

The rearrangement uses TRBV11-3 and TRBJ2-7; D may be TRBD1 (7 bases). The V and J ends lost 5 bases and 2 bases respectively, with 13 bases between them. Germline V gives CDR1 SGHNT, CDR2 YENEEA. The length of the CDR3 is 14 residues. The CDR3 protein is CASSRGTDTYEQYF. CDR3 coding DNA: TGTGCCAGCAGCCGCGGGACAGACACCTACGAGCAGTACTTC.

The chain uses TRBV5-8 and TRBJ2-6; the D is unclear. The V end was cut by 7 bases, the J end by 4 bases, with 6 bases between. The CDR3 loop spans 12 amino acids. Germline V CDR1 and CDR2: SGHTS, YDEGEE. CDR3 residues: CASSSGANVLTF. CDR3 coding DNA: TGTGCCAGCTCGTCCGGGGCCAACGTCCTGACTTTC. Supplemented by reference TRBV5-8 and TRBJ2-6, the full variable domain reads EAGVTQSPTHLIKTRGQQATLRCSPISGHTSVYWYQQALGLGLQFLLWYDEGEERNRGNFPPRFSGRQFPNYSSELNVNALELEDSALYLCASSSGANVLTFGAGSRLTVL.

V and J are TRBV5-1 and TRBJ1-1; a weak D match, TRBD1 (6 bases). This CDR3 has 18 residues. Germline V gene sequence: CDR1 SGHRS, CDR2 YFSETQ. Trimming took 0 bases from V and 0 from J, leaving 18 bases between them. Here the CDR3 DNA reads TGCGCCAGCAGCTTGGAGACCCAGGGAAGGGACATGAACACTGAAGCTTTCTTT. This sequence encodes CASSLETQGRDMNTEAFF.

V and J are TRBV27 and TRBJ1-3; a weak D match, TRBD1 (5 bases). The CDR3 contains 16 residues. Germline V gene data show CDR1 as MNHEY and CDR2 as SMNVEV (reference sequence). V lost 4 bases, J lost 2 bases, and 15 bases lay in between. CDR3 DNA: TGTGCCAGCAGTTCCTTAGGGGAGGCTGCTGGAAACACCATATATTTT. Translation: CASSSLGEAAGNTIYF.

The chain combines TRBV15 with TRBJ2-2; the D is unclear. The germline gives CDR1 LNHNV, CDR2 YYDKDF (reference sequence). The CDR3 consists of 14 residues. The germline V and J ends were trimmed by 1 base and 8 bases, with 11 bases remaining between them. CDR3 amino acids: CATSRVRESGELFF. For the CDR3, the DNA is TGTGCCACCAGCAGAGTACGAGAGTCTGGGGAGCTGTTTTTT.

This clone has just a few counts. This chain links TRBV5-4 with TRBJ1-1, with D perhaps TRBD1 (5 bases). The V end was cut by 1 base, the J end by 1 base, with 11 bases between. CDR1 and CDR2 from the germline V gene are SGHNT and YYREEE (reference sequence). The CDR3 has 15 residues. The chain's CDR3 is CASSLSGPSNTEAFF. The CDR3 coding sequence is TGTGCCAGCAGCTTGTCAGGGCCCTCGAACACTGAAGCTTTCTTT.